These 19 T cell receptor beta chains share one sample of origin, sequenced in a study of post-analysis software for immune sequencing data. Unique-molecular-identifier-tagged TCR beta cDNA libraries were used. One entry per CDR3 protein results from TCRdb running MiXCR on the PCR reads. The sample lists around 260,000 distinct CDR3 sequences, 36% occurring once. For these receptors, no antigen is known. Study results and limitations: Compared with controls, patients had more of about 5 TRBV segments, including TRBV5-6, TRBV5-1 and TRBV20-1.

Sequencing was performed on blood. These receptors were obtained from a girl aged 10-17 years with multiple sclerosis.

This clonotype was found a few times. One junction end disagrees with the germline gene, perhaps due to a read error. CDR3 sequence: CASRRQIEVVF. The DNA of the CDR3 is TGTGCCAGCAGGCGACAGATCGAGGTCGTCTTC. The V and J genes are TRBV27 and TRBJ2-1, with a tentative D call TRBD1 (5 bases). The CDR3 extends over 11 amino acids. The germline V gene encodes CDR1 MNHEY and CDR2 SMNVEV (reference sequence).

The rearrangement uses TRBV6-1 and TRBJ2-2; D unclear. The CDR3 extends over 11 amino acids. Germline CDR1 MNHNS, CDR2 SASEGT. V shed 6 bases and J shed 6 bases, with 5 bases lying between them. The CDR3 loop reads CASRRSGELFF. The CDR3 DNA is TGTGCCAGCAGGCGATCCGGGGAGCTGTTTTTT.

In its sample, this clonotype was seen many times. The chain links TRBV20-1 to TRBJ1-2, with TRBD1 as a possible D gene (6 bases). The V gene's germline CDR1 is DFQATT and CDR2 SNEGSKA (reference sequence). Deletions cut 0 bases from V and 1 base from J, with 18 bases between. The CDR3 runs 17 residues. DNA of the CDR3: TGCAGTGCTAGAGATCCGAGATTGATGGACAGTAACTATGGCTACACCTTC. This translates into CSARDPRLMDSNYGYTF.

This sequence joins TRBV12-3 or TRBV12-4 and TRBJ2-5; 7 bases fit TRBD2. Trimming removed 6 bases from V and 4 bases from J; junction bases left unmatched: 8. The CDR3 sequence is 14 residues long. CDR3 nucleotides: TGTGCCAGCAGGTTTGGCAGGGAGGGAGAGACCCAGTACTTC. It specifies CASRFGREGETQYF.

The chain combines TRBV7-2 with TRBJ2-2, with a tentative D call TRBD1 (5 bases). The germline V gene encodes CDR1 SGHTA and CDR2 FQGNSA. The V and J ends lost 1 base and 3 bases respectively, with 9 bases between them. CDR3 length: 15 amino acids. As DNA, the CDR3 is TGTGCCAGCAGCTTAGAAGCAGGGTACACCGGGGAGCTGTTTTTT. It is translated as CASSLEAGYTGELFF.

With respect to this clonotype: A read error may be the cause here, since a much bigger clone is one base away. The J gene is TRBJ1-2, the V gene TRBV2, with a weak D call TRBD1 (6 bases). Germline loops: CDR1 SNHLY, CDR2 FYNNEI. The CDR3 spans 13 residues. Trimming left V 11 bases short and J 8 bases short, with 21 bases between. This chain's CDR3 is CAGSTDSRRGYTF. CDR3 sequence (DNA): TGTGCCGGCTCCACGGACAGCCGACGGGGCTACACCTTC.

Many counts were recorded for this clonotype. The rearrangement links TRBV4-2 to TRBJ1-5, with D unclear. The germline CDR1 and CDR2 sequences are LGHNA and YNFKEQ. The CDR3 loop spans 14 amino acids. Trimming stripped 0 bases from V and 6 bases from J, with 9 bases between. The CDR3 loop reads CASSQDLYSQPQHF. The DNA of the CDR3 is TGTGCCAGCAGCCAAGATTTGTATAGTCAGCCCCAGCATTTT.

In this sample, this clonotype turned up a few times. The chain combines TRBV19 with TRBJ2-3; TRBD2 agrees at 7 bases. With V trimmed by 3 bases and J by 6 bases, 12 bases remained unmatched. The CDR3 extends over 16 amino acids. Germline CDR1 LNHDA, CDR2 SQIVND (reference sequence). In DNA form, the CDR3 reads TGTGCCAGTAGTATGGAGCGGGGCCAGGGAAGGGATACGCAGTATTTT. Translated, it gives CASSMERGQGRDTQYF.

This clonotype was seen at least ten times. CDR3 sequence: CASRKQGGNEKLFF. For the CDR3, the DNA is TGTGCCAGCCGCAAGCAGGGCGGTAATGAAAAACTGTTTTTT. The J gene is TRBJ1-4, the V gene TRBV6-5; maybe TRBD1 (5 bases). The CDR3 extends over 14 amino acids. V was pared by 8 bases and J by 4 bases, with 14 bases between. CDR1 and CDR2 (germline): MNHEY, SVGAGI.

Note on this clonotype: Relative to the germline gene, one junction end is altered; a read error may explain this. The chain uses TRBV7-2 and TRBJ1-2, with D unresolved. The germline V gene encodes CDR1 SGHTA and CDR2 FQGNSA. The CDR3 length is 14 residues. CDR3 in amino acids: CANSLATEPYGYTF. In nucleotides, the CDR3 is TGTGCCAACAGCTTAGCCACAGAGCCCTATGGCTACACCTTC.

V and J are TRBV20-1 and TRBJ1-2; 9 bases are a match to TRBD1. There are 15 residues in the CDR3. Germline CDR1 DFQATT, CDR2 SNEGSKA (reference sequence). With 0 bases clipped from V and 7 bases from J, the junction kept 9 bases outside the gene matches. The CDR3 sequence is CSARDSPGQGAGYTF. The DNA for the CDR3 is TGCAGTGCTAGAGATAGCCCGGGACAGGGAGCTGGCTACACCTTC.

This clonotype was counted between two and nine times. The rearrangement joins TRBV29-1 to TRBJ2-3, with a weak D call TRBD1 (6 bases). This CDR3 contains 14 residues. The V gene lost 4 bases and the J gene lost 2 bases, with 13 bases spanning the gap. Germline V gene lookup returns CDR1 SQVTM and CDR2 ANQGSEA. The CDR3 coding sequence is TGCAGCGTTGCTCGCCAGGGGCCCACAGATACGCAGTATTTT. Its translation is CSVARQGPTDTQYF.

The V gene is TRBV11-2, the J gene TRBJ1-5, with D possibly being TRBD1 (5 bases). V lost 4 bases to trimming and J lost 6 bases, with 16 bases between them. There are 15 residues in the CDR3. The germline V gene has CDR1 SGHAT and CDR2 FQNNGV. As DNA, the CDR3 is TGTGCCAGCAGCTCAGTTCAGGGAGACAGTCAGCCCCAGCATTTT. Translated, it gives CASSSVQGDSQPQHF. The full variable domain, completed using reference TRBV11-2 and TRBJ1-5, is EAGVAQSPRYKIIEKRQSVAFWCNPISGHATLYWYQQILGQGPKLLIQFQNNGVVDDSQLPKDRFSAERLKGVDSTLKIQPAKLEDSAVYLCASSSVQGDSQPQHFGDGTRLSIL.

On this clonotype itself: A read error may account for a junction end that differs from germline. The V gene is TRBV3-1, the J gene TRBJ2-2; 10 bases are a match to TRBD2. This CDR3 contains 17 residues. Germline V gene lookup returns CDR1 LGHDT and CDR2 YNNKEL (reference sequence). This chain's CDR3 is CVSSQDGLAEFTGELFF. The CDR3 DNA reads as TGTGTCAGCAGCCAAGACGGACTAGCGGAGTTCACCGGGGAGCTGTTTTTT.

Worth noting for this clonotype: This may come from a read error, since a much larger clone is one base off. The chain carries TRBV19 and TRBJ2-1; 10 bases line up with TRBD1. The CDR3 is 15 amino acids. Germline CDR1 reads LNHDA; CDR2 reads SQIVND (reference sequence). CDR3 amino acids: CANSIGTGVGNEQFF. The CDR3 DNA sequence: TGTGCCAATAGTATCGGGACAGGGGTGGGCAATGAGCAGTTCTTC.

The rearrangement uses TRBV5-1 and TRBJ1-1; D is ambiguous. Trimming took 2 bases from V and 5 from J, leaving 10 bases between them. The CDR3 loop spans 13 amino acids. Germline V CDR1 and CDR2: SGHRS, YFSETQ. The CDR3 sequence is CASSFLRRTEAFF. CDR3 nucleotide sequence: TGCGCCAGCAGCTTCCTACGGCGTACTGAAGCTTTCTTT.

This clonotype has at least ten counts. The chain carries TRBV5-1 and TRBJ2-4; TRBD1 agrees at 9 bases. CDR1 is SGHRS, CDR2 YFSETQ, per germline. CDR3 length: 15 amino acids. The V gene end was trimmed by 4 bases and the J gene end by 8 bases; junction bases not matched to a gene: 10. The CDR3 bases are TGCGCCAGCAGCCCAAATCGGGACAGGGAGTACATTCAGTACTTC. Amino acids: CASSPNRDREYIQYF.

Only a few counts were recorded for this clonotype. The CDR3 nucleotides are TGTGCCAGCAGACAGGGGGGGAGCGGGGGTTATACGCAGTATTTT. It specifies CASRQGGSGGYTQYF. J is TRBJ2-3 and V is TRBV12-3 or TRBV12-4; D could derive from TRBD1 or TRBD2 (8 bases each). Trimming removed 6 bases from V and 7 bases from J, with 20 bases in between. The CDR3 has 15 residues.

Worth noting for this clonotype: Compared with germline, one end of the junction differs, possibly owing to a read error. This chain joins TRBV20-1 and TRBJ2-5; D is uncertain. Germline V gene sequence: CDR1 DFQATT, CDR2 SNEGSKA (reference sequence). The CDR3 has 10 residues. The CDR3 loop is CSARQEIQYF. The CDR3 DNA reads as TGCAGTGCTAGACAAGAGATCCAGTACTTC.